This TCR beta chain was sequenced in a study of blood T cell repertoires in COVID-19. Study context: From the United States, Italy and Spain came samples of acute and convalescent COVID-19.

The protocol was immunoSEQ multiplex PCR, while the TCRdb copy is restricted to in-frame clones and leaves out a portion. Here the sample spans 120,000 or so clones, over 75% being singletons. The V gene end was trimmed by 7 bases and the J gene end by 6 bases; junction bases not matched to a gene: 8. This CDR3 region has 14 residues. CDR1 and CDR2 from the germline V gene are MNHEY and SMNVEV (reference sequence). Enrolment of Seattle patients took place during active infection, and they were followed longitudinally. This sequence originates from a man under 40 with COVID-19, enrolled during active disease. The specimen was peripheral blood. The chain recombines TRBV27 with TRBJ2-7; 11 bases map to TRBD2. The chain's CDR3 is CASTVAGGLGEQYF. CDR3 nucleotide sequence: TGTGCCAGCACCGTAGCGGGAGGGCTTGGCGAGCAGTACTTC.